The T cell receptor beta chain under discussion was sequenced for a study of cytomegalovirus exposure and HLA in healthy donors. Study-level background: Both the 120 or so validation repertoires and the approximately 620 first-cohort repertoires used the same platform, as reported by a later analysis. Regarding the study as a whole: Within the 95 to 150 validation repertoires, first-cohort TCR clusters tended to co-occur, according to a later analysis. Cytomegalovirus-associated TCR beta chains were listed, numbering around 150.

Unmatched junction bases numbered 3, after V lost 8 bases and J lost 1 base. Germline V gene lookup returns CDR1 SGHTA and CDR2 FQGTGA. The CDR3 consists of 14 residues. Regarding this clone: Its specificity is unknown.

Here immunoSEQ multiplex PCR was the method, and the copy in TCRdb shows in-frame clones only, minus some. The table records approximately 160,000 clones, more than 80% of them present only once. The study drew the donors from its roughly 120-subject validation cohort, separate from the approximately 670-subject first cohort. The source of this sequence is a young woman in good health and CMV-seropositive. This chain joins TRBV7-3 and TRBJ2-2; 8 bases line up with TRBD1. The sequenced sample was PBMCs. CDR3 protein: CASQGAGNTGELFF. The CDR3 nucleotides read TGTGCCAGCCAGGGGGCGGGGAACACCGGGGAGCTGTTTTTT.